Below, 15 T cell receptor beta chains from the same sample are listed, as sequenced in a study of blood T cell repertoires in COVID-19. Data came from immunoSEQ multiplex PCR; TCRdb stores just in-frame clones and leaves some out. The sample shows approximately 200,000 clones, approximately 90% of them seen only once. Sequencing was performed on PBMCs or T cells enriched from blood (not recorded which). The receptor source for this set is a man aged 18 to 29 with acute COVID-19.

The rearrangement joins TRBV11-3 to TRBJ2-4, with TRBD2 matching over 10 bases. The CDR3 runs 18 residues. V was pared by 10 bases and J by 1 base, with 16 bases of the junction left unmatched. Germline CDR1 reads SGHNT; CDR2 reads YENEEA. CDR3 coding DNA: TGTGCCACCCTACCGGTTGGTAGCGGGGGGCTTGCCAAAAACATTCAGTACTTC. Its protein product is CATLPVGSGGLAKNIQYF.

The chain uses TRBV5-1 and TRBJ2-7, with D unclear. Trimming left V 0 bases short and J 7 bases short, with 8 bases between. CDR3 length: 12 amino acids. Per the germline V gene, CDR1 is SGHRS and CDR2 is YFSETQ. The CDR3 nucleotides are TGCGCCAGCAGCTTGGTATTCCGGGAGCAGTACTTC. Protein: CASSLVFREQYF.

The rearrangement links TRBV7-8 to TRBJ2-7; maybe TRBD2 (6 bases). With 3 bases removed from V and 0 bases from J, the gap between germline ends came to 12 bases. CDR1 is SGHVS and CDR2 is FQNEAQ in the germline V gene. The CDR3 runs to 15 residues. In DNA, the CDR3 is TGTGCCAGCAGCTTCAGGGACTTACCCTCCTACGAGCAGTACTTC. Its protein product is CASSFRDLPSYEQYF.

This sequence joins TRBV7-9 and TRBJ2-7; 11 positions match TRBD2. Germline assignment: CDR1 SEHNR and CDR2 FQNEAQ (reference sequence). Losses at the gene ends were 5 bases for V and 2 bases for J; bases not matched to a gene: 5. The CDR3 is made up of 15 amino acids. The CDR3 nucleotides are TGTGCCAGCAGCCGTCTAGCGGGAGGACCCTACGAGCAGTACTTC. Protein product: CASSRLAGGPYEQYF.

This chain uses TRBV9 with TRBJ1-3; tentatively, D is TRBD1 (5 bases). Trimming stripped 0 bases from V and 2 bases from J, with 12 bases between. Looked up from germline, CDR1 is SGDLS and CDR2 is YYNGEE. CDR3 length: 16 amino acids. This chain's CDR3 is CASSVGQGRTGNTIYF. Here the CDR3 DNA reads TGTGCCAGCAGCGTAGGGCAGGGAAGGACTGGAAACACCATATATTTT.

This clone was counted between two and nine times. V is TRBV29-1 and J is TRBJ1-2; D is unclear. This CDR3 is 11 amino acids long. CDR1 is SQVTM and CDR2 is ANQGSEA in the germline V gene. The V end was cut by 3 bases, the J end by 7 bases, with 9 bases between. Written as DNA, the CDR3 is TGCAGCGTTGAGCCTAAGCCTGGCTACACCTTC. This codes for CSVEPKPGYTF.

This chain joins TRBV28 and TRBJ2-5, with 8 bases lining up with TRBD1. CDR1 and CDR2 (germline): MDHEN, SYDVKM. Trimming at V came to 3 bases and at J to 1 base, leaving 4 bases not matched to a gene. The CDR3 consists of 15 residues. In DNA form, the CDR3 reads TGTGCCAGCAGTTTGGACAGGGTAGGCCAAGAGACCCAGTACTTC. It specifies CASSLDRVGQETQYF.

The chain couples TRBV7-2 to TRBJ1-5, with 7 nucleotides matching TRBD1. The V gene's germline CDR1 is SGHTA and CDR2 FQGNSA. V dropped 6 bases and J dropped 1; count of bases not matched to a gene: 6. The CDR3 loop spans 15 amino acids. CDR3 bases: TGTGCCAGCAGTCGGGACAGCTTAAGCAATCAGCCCCAGCATTTT. Amino acids: CASSRDSLSNQPQHF.

The CDR3 nucleotides read TGTGCCAGCAGCAAAACTGGCACAAACCGGGACAGGAACACTGAAGCTTTCTTT. Residues: CASSKTGTNRDRNTEAFF. The rearrangement links TRBV21-1 to TRBJ1-1; the D call in the table, TRBD1, was not verified against the DNA. TRBV21-1 is a recognized pseudogene. The CDR3 sequence is 18 residues long.

The V call is TRBV2, the J call TRBJ2-7, with TRBD2 identical over 7 bases. CDR1 and CDR2 from the germline V gene are SNHLY and FYNNEI. The ends lost 8 bases at V and 4 bases at J; junction bases unmatched: 5. The CDR3 contains 12 residues. Here the CDR3 reads CASGGEGYEQYF. CDR3 coding DNA: TGTGCCAGCGGTGGGGAGGGTTACGAGCAGTACTTC.

Regarding this clone: The junction and the germline gene differ at one end; a read error may be behind it. V is TRBV7-7 and J is TRBJ1-4; 9 bases are shared with TRBD1. This CDR3 contains 15 residues. From germline, CDR1 is SSHAT and CDR2 FNYEAQ (reference sequence). CDR3 residues: CASSLVRQGGEKLFF. The CDR3 DNA reads as TGTGCTAGCAGCTTAGTTCGACAGGGGGGTGAAAAACTGTTTTTT.

V usage is TRBV24-1 and J usage is TRBJ2-1, with D maybe TRBD2 (7 bases). The germline CDR1 and CDR2 sequences are KGHDR and SFDVKD. The length of the CDR3 is 18 residues. With 4 bases removed from V and 7 bases from J, the gap between germline ends came to 25 bases. The CDR3 DNA reads as TGTGCCACCAGTGAGACTGCCAGGGGCGGGAGTAGAAAGAATGAGCAGTTCTTC. Protein product: CATSETARGGSRKNEQFF.

This clone has more than one count but fewer than ten. The gene calls are TRBV19 and TRBJ1-2, with TRBD1 matching over 8 bases. Germline assignment: CDR1 LNHDA and CDR2 SQIVND (reference sequence). The length of the CDR3 is 15 residues. With V trimmed by 5 bases and J by 2 bases, 7 bases remained unmatched. The CDR3 sequence: CASSLGQGLNYGYTF. The CDR3 bases are TGTGCCAGTAGTCTCGGACAGGGTCTAAACTATGGCTACACCTTC.

This chain links TRBV5-1 with TRBJ1-3, with TRBD1 as a possible D gene (5 bases). Germline CDR1 and CDR2: SGHRS and YFSETQ. The ends were cut back, 1 base at V and 8 bases at J, with 13 bases in the middle. The CDR3 extends over 14 amino acids. The CDR3 region has the DNA TGCGCCAGCAGCTTGAGGTCAGGGCCGGACACCATATATTTT. Translation: CASSLRSGPDTIYF.

This chain uses TRBV25-1 with TRBJ2-6, with D perhaps matching TRBD2 (6 bases). This CDR3 is 18 amino acids long. Between the trimmed V and J ends, which lost 8 bases and 0 bases, there was a span of 20 bases. Germline assignment: CDR1 MGHDK and CDR2 SYGVNS. The CDR3: CASFLQEGISSGANVLTF. The CDR3 DNA reads TGTGCCAGCTTTCTCCAGGAGGGTATCTCCTCTGGGGCCAACGTCCTGACTTTC.